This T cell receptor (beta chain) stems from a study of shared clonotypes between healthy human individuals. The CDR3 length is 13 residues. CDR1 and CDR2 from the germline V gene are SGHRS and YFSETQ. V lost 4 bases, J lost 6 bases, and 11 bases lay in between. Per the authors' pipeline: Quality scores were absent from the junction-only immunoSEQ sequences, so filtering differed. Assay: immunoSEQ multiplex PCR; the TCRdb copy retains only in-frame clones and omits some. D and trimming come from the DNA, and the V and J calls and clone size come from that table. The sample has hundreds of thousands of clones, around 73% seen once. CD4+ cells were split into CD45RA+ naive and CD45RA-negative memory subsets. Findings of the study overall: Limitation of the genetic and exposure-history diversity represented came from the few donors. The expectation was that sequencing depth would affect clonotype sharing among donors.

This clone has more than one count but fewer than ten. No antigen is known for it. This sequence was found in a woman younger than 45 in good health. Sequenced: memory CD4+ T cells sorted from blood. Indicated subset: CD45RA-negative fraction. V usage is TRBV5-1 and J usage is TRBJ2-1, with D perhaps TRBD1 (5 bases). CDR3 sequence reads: CASSRRERNEQFF. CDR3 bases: TGCGCCAGCAGCCGCAGGGAACGCAATGAGCAGTTCTTC.